This T cell receptor beta chain was sequenced for a study of T cells in Graves' hyperthyroidism and ophthalmopathy. The table lists this clonotype with many counts. Amplification of TCR beta CDR3 regions was performed using RNA transcripts as template. During a first-round RT-PCR of the TCR CDR3, the HTBI primer set was used. Each CDR3 protein is one row after TCRdb ran MiXCR on the multiplex PCR reads. In the table there are some 570,000 distinct CDR3 sequences, approximately 14% of which are singletons. The clonotype comes from a woman aged 18 to 35 with Graves' ophthalmopathy. What was sequenced was blood.

This chain's CDR3 is CASSLSNYGYTF. The CDR3, as DNA: TGTGCCAGCAGCTTATCCAACTATGGCTACACCTTC. The gene calls are TRBV7-2 and TRBJ1-2; D call uncertain. Trimming removed 2 bases at V and 2 bases at J, with 3 bases between. In germline, CDR1 is SGHTA, CDR2 FQGNSA. This CDR3 has 12 residues.